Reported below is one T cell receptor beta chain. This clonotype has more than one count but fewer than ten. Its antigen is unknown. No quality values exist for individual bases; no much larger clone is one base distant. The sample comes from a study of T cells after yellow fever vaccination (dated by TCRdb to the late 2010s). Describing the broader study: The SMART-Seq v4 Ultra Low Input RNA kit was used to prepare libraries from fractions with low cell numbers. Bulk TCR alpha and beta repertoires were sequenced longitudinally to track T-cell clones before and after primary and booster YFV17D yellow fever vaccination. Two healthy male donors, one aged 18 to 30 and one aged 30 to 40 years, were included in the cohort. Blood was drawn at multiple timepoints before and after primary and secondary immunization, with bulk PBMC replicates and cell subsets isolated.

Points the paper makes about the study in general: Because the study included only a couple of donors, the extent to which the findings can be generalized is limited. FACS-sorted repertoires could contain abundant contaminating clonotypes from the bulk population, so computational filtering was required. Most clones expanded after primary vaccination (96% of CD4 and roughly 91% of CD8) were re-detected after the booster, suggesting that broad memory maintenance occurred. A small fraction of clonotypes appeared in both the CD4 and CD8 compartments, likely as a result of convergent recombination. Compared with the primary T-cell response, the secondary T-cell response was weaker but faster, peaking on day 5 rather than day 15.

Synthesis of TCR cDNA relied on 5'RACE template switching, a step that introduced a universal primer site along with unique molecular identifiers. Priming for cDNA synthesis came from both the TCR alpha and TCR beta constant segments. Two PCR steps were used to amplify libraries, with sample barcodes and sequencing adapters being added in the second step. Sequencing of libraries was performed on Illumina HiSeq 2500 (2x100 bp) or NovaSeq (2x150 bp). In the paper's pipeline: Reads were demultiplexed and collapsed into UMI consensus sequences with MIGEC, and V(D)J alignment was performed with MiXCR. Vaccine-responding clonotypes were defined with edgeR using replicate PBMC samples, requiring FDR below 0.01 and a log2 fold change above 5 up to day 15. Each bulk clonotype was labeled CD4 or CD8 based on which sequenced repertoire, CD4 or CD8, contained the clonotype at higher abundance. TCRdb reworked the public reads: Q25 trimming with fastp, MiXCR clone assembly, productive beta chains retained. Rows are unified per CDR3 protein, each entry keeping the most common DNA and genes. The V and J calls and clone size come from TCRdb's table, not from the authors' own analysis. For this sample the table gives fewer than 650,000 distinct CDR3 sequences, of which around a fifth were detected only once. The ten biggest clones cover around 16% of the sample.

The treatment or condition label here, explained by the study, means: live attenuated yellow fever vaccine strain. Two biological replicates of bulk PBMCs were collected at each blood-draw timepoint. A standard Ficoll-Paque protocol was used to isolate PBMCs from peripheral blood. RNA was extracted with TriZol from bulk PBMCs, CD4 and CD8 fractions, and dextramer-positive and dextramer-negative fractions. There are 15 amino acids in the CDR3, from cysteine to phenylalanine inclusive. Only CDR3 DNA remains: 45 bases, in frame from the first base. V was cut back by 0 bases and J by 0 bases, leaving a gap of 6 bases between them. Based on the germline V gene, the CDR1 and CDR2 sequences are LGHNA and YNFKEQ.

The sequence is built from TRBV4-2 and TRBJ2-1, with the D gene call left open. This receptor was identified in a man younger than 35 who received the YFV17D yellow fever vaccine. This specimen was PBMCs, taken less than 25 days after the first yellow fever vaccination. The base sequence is TGTGCCAGCAGCCAAGAAGGCTACTCCTACAATGAGCAGTTCTTC. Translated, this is CASSQEGYSYNEQFF.